The 7 T cell receptor beta chains listed next were all sequenced from one sample in a study of T cell responses to AZD1222 COVID-19 vaccine. Data came from immunoSEQ multiplex PCR; TCRdb stores just in-frame clones and leaves some out. The repertoire holds some 190,000 clones, with approximately 92% as singletons. The sample in question was peripheral blood, obtained on day 0 of AZD1222 vaccination. The receptor set was obtained from an adult in good health.

The chain is built from TRBV6-5 and TRBJ1-6; the D gene is possibly TRBD1 (5 bases). V lost 6 bases to trimming and J lost 7 bases, with 16 bases between them. Germline CDR1 MNHEY, CDR2 SVGAGI. The CDR3 consists of 15 residues. Here the CDR3 DNA reads TGTGCCAGCAGGGGGGGGACGGGGGAGAATTCACCCCTCCACTTT. Encoded protein: CASRGGTGENSPLHF.

This clone was picked up one time. The rearrangement joins TRBV6-8 to TRBJ2-7; tentative D call: TRBD1 (6 bases). The V end lost 2 bases, the J end lost 1 base, and 18 bases lay between the germline ends. Per germline, CDR1 MNHGY and CDR2 SAAAGT. The CDR3 totals 17 residues. CDR3 sequence (DNA): TGTGCCAGCAGTTACAATGGGCCGGGACAATTTTCCTACGAGCAGTACTTC. Encoded protein: CASSYNGPGQFSYEQYF.

The V and J genes are TRBV6-1 and TRBJ2-7; 14 nucleotides match TRBD2. This CDR3 is built from 16 residues. Germline CDR1 reads MNHNS; CDR2 reads SASEGT. The J segment lost 4 bases and the V segment lost 2 bases, leaving 4 bases of the junction unmatched. The CDR3, as DNA: TGTGCCAGCAGTGAAAAGCGACTAGCGGGGGGGTACGAGCAGTACTTC. It codes for CASSEKRLAGGYEQYF.

V is TRBV25-1 and J is TRBJ1-4, with 9 positions matching TRBD1. CDR3 length: 15 amino acids. Germline CDR1 is MGHDK and CDR2 is SYGVNS. V lost 1 base and J lost 11; bases outside the gene matches: 8. CDR3 in amino acids: CASSESGTGIRKLFF. In DNA form, the CDR3 reads TGTGCCAGCAGTGAATCAGGGACAGGGATCAGGAAACTGTTTTTT.

The J gene is TRBJ1-6, the V gene TRBV21-1. TRBV21-1 is given as a pseudogene. The CDR3 extends over 19 amino acids. The CDR3 nucleotides are TGTGCCAGCAGCAAAGAGGAGGAGGGCAGGAGCTCCTATAATTCACCCCTCCACTTT. Its protein product is CASSKEEEGRSSYNSPLHF.

J is TRBJ1-4 and V is TRBV13, with unresolved D. V dropped 4 bases and J dropped 4 bases, with 10 bases sitting between them. Germline CDR1 is PRHDT and CDR2 is FYEKMQ (reference sequence). The CDR3 has 14 residues. The CDR3 DNA reads TGTGCCAGCAGCTCCGACCGACTTAATGAAAAACTGTTTTTT. Translated, it gives CASSSDRLNEKLFF.

The CDR3 DNA is TGTGCCAGCAGAAGACAGGGGCTGTACCAAGAGACCCAGTACTTC. The encoded protein is CASRRQGLYQETQYF. The rearrangement joins TRBV3-1 (or the pseudogene TRBV3-2) to TRBJ2-5; 8 bases are a match to TRBD1. This CDR3 is 15 amino acids long. Germline CDR1 LGHDT, CDR2 YNNKEL (reference sequence). V trimming: 6 bases; J trimming: 0 bases; junction bases outside the gene matches: 6.